The 25 T cell receptor beta chains below all came from one sample that was sequenced in a study of blood T cell repertoires in COVID-19. The protocol was immunoSEQ multiplex PCR, while the TCRdb copy is restricted to in-frame clones and leaves out a portion. The sample carries about 35,000 clones, 70% to 90% recorded once. The sample taken for sequencing was peripheral blood. Every receptor here comes from a man between 60 and 75 years old in a cohort sampled during active COVID-19.

This clone was found once. The rearrangement links TRBV28 to TRBJ1-5, with no clear D. Germline V gene sequence: CDR1 MDHEN, CDR2 SYDVKM. With 6 bases removed from V and 1 base from J, the gap between germline ends came to 16 bases. The CDR3 covers 16 residues. The CDR3 loop is CASSLARIWSNQPQHF. CDR3 bases: TGTGCCAGCAGCCTTGCGAGGATCTGGAGCAATCAGCCCCAGCATTTT.

This clone appeared a few times. This chain uses TRBV2 with TRBJ2-7; TRBD1 matches at 7 bases. V was pared by 0 bases and J by 2 bases, with 4 bases of the junction left unmatched. Germline V gene sequence: CDR1 SNHLY, CDR2 FYNNEI. CDR3 length equals 15 residues. The CDR3 coding sequence is TGTGCCAGCAGTGAAGCGACAGGGTCCCCCTACGAGCAGTACTTC. Protein sequence: CASSEATGSPYEQYF.

The chain recombines TRBV6-5 with TRBJ2-3; D may be TRBD2 (5 bases). This CDR3 comprises 10 residues. Germline V gene data show CDR1 as MNHEY and CDR2 as SVGAGI. With 8 bases removed from V and 10 bases from J, the gap between germline ends came to 10 bases. The CDR3 protein is CASRHGAQYF. CDR3 nucleotide sequence: TGTGCCAGCCGCCACGGGGCGCAGTATTTT.

This rearrangement joins TRBV4-3 to TRBJ2-5; the D gene is possibly TRBD2 (6 bases). Germline CDR1 LGHNA, CDR2 YSLEER. The CDR3 runs 16 residues. The ends were cut back, 4 bases at V and 1 base at J, with 16 bases in the middle. In DNA form, the CDR3 reads TGCGCCAGCAGCCCGCGGACGGGGGAGTCCCAAGAGACCCAGTACTTC. Its protein product is CASSPRTGESQETQYF.

J is TRBJ1-5 and V is TRBV28; D gene ambiguous. This CDR3 spans 14 amino acids. V was shortened by 6 bases and J by 0 bases, with 9 bases between the two germline ends. The germline CDR1 and CDR2 sequences are MDHEN and SYDVKM. CDR3 loop: CASRSASSNQPQHF. The CDR3 DNA reads TGTGCCAGCAGATCAGCGAGTAGCAATCAGCCCCAGCATTTT.

The J gene is TRBJ2-7, the V gene TRBV24-1; D is unclear. Germline CDR1 is KGHDR and CDR2 is SFDVKD. This CDR3 is built from 12 residues. The V end lost 6 bases, the J end lost 11 bases, and 16 bases lay between the germline ends. The CDR3 region is CATSSGRLNEYF. The CDR3 DNA reads TGTGCCACCAGTTCAGGCAGGTTAAACGAGTACTTC.

V is TRBV5-3 and J is TRBJ1-5; D unresolved. TRBV5-3 is labeled an ORF, and its function is uncertain. V lost 5 bases, J lost 1 base, and 19 bases lay in between. The CDR3 is 17 amino acids. CDR3 nucleotide sequence: TGTGCCAGAAGACAGACAAGATCCTACGTGAGCAATCAGCCCCAGCATTTT. Its protein product is CARRQTRSYVSNQPQHF.

The chain joins TRBV4-2 to TRBJ1-1, with 7 bases matching TRBD1. The V gene end was trimmed by 2 bases and the J gene end by 4 bases; junction bases not matched to a gene: 1. The CDR3 contains 13 residues. Germline CDR1 LGHNA, CDR2 YNFKEQ. Here the CDR3 reads CASSQSGGTEAFF. The CDR3 DNA follows: TGTGCCAGCAGCCAATCAGGGGGCACTGAAGCTTTCTTT.

The chain joins TRBV28 to TRBJ1-1; D gene unclear. Germline lookup yields CDR1 MDHEN and CDR2 SYDVKM. The V and J ends lost 1 base and 7 bases respectively, with 16 bases between them. The CDR3 runs to 15 residues. The CDR3 reads CASSLFPGLSVEAFF. For the CDR3, the DNA is TGTGCCAGCAGTTTATTTCCGGGGTTATCGGTTGAAGCTTTCTTT.

The chain links TRBV4-1 to TRBJ1-2; TRBD1 agrees at 7 bases. The CDR3 has 14 residues. With V trimmed by 0 bases and J by 6 bases, 4 bases remained unmatched. CDR1 and CDR2 from the germline V gene are MGHRA and YSYEKL. CDR3 region: CASSQEATGDGYTF. DNA of the CDR3: TGCGCCAGCAGCCAAGAAGCAACAGGGGATGGCTACACCTTC.

The chain recombines TRBV19 with TRBJ1-5, with D hard to call. V lost 5 bases and J 5 bases, leaving 10 bases between the germline ends. Germline CDR1 LNHDA, CDR2 SQIVND (reference sequence). The CDR3 spans 13 residues. The CDR3 reads CASSRFIDQPQHF. The CDR3 region has the DNA TGTGCCAGTAGTCGGTTCATTGATCAGCCCCAGCATTTT.

The gene calls are TRBV27 and TRBJ1-5, with 8 bases identical to TRBD1. The CDR3 is 15 residues long. V trimming: 3 bases; J trimming: 4 bases; junction bases outside the gene matches: 5. Germline CDR1 and CDR2: MNHEY and SMNVEV (reference sequence). In nucleotides, the CDR3 is TGTGCCAGCAGTTTGGGGGGACAGGTAAATCAGCCCCAGCATTTT. Encoded protein: CASSLGGQVNQPQHF.

Points on this clone: The identical CDR3 is also encoded by other nucleotide sequences in the sample. This chain connects TRBV3-1 (or the pseudogene TRBV3-2) to TRBJ2-7; D perhaps matches TRBD2 (7 bases). Germline V gives CDR1 LGHDT, CDR2 YNNKEL (reference sequence). V was trimmed by 3 bases and J by 2 bases, leaving 8 bases between them. This CDR3 has 13 residues. The CDR3 DNA reads as TGTGCCAGCAGCCAGGGGGGGCCCTACGAGCAGTACTTC. It encodes CASSQGGPYEQYF.

This clone was observed a few times. The gene calls are TRBV5-5 and TRBJ1-5; perhaps TRBD1 as D (5 bases). Germline lookup yields CDR1 SGHKS and CDR2 YYEKEE (reference sequence). Trimming cost V 1 base and J 1 base, with 9 bases left between them. CDR3 length: 15 residues. The CDR3 loop is CASSLFQGSNQPQHF. The CDR3, as DNA: TGTGCCAGCAGCTTGTTTCAGGGAAGCAATCAGCCCCAGCATTTT.

This clone was seen a handful of times. Other nucleotide sequences from this sample produce the same CDR3. V usage is TRBV7-2 and J usage is TRBJ2-5; TRBD1 aligns across 7 bases. This CDR3 region has 14 residues. The germline gives CDR1 SGHTA, CDR2 FQGNSA. Trimming cost V 5 bases and J 2 bases; bases outside gene matches: 5. CDR3 DNA: TGTGCCAGCAGCCCAGGGGGACAACAAGAGACCCAGTACTTC. This gives the protein CASSPGGQQETQYF.

The chain joins TRBV18 to TRBJ2-3; TRBD2 matches at 7 bases. The CDR3 is 15 residues long. V dropped 6 bases and J dropped 0; count of bases not matched to a gene: 6. Germline V lookup: CDR1 KGHSH, CDR2 LQKENI. This CDR3 reads CASSPLADSTDTQYF. The DNA of the CDR3 is TGTGCCAGCTCGCCGCTAGCGGATAGCACAGATACGCAGTATTTT.

The chain couples TRBV27 to TRBJ2-7; 8 positions agree with TRBD1. The germline V gene encodes CDR1 MNHEY and CDR2 SMNVEV (reference sequence). With V trimmed by 7 bases and J by 5 bases, 7 bases remained unmatched. CDR3 size: 13 residues. The CDR3: CASTSRDRNEQYF. The CDR3 coding sequence is TGTGCCAGCACCAGCCGGGACAGGAACGAGCAGTACTTC.

This clone was counted only a few times. This sequence joins TRBV4-1 and TRBJ1-6; no clear D gene. Germline lookup yields CDR1 MGHRA and CDR2 YSYEKL. V shed 7 bases and J shed 0 bases, with 10 bases lying between them. The CDR3 extends over 15 amino acids. In DNA form, the CDR3 reads TGCGCCAGCACCGGTTCGAGCTCCTATAATTCACCCCTCCACTTT. This sequence encodes CASTGSSSYNSPLHF.

This chain uses TRBV10-3 with TRBJ1-2; TRBD1 matches 8 bases. V lost 3 bases and J lost 4; bases outside the gene matches: 4. This CDR3 is 14 amino acids long. Germline V gene data show CDR1 as ENHRY and CDR2 as SYGVKD. The CDR3 nucleotides are TGTGCCATCAGTGACTCACAGGGGGGCTATGGCTACACCTTC. Translating it yields CAISDSQGGYGYTF.

V gene TRBV4-3 combines with J gene TRBJ1-1; no firm D call. V lost 0 bases and J 3 bases, leaving 14 bases between the germline ends. The length of the CDR3 is 16 residues. Germline loops: CDR1 LGHNA, CDR2 YSLEER. The CDR3 reads CASSQDWTGWDTEAFF. The CDR3 DNA is TGCGCCAGCAGCCAAGATTGGACGGGGTGGGACACTGAAGCTTTCTTT.

The chain carries TRBV4-1 and TRBJ2-7; a possible D gene is TRBD2 (5 bases). Trimming took 4 bases from V and 3 from J, leaving 13 bases between them. The germline V gene has CDR1 MGHRA and CDR2 YSYEKL. The CDR3 runs to 14 residues. CDR3 amino acids: CASSPKPRDYEQYF. In DNA form, the CDR3 reads TGCGCCAGCAGCCCAAAACCACGGGACTACGAGCAGTACTTC.

The chain combines TRBV9 with TRBJ2-7; the D gene is possibly TRBD2 (5 bases). The CDR3 contains 15 residues. Trimming stripped 0 bases from V and 5 bases from J, with 15 bases between. CDR1 is SGDLS, CDR2 YYNGEE, per germline. CDR3 amino acids: CASSVGPGRVDEQYF. Written as DNA, the CDR3 is TGTGCCAGCAGCGTAGGCCCGGGAAGGGTCGACGAGCAGTACTTC.

This chain uses TRBV6-5 with TRBJ1-1; D uncertain. Germline-derived CDR1 and CDR2 are MNHEY and SVGAGI. Between the trimmed V and J ends, which lost 8 bases and 7 bases, there was a span of 20 bases. This CDR3 comprises 14 residues. The CDR3 DNA reads as TGTGCCAGCCTAATTTCCGGGAGAACTTTTGAAGCTTTCTTT. Translating it yields CASLISGRTFEAFF.

The chain has TRBV5-1 and TRBJ2-3, with D possibly matching TRBD2 (6 bases). The CDR3 runs 16 residues. Germline CDR1 and CDR2: SGHRS and YFSETQ. The V and J ends lost 0 bases and 2 bases respectively, with 13 bases between them. For the CDR3, the DNA is TGCGCCAGCAGCTTGGGCGGGGCGCGCGCCACAGATACGCAGTATTTT. This gives the protein CASSLGGARATDTQYF.

The chain uses TRBV3-1 (or the pseudogene TRBV3-2) and TRBJ1-2; a possible D gene is TRBD1 (6 bases). CDR1 and CDR2 from the germline V gene are LGHDT and YNNKEL (reference sequence). This CDR3 has 15 residues. Between the trimmed V and J ends, which lost 0 bases and 4 bases, there was a span of 12 bases. The CDR3 region has the DNA TGTGCCAGCAGCCAAGATGGGGGACACTCCTATGGCTACACCTTC. Encoded protein: CASSQDGGHSYGYTF.